The next 23 T cell receptor beta chains were all read from a single sample in a study of cytomegalovirus exposure and HLA in healthy donors. The data were produced by immunoSEQ multiplex PCR, yet TCRdb's version contains in-frame clones alone and is incomplete. The sample holds under 100,000 clones, approximately 96% seen once. Sequences were obtained from PBMCs. These receptors were taken from a woman under 30 in good health and CMV-seronegative.

This clone was recorded only once. The chain couples TRBV6-6 to TRBJ2-1; 10 bases align to TRBD2. The CDR3 runs to 16 residues. The germline V gene has CDR1 MNHNY and CDR2 SVGAGI (reference sequence). The junction had 5 bases not matched to a gene; V was cut back by 5 bases and J by 1 base. CDR3 protein: CASSPSGSSSYNEQFF. The CDR3 DNA is TGTGCCAGCAGTCCTAGCGGGAGTTCTTCCTACAATGAGCAGTTCTTC.

The chain couples TRBV5-1 to TRBJ2-7, with a possible D match to TRBD1 (8 bases). Germline loops: CDR1 SGHRS, CDR2 YFSETQ. The CDR3 loop spans 17 amino acids. Trimming removed 4 bases at V and 0 bases at J, with 20 bases between. The CDR3: CASSPRTGRGYSYEQYF. DNA of the CDR3: TGCGCCAGCAGCCCGAGGACAGGGCGGGGGTACTCCTACGAGCAGTACTTC.

The chain has TRBV28 and TRBJ2-1; TRBD1 matches at 9 bases. In germline, CDR1 is MDHEN, CDR2 SYDVKM. The CDR3 runs 16 residues. J was trimmed by 5 bases and V by 7 bases; bases with no gene match: 12. For the CDR3, the DNA is TGTGCCAGCATCCTGGCGTACAGGGGGCCCAACAATGAGCAGTTCTTC. Encoded protein: CASILAYRGPNNEQFF.

This chain connects TRBV7-9 to TRBJ2-7; 7 nucleotides align to TRBD2. J lost 2 bases, V lost 7 bases, and 5 bases had no gene match. From germline, CDR1 is SEHNR and CDR2 FQNEAQ (reference sequence). The CDR3 length is 13 residues. The CDR3 spells CASNHGTTYEQYF. The CDR3 DNA reads TGTGCCAGCAATCACGGGACTACCTACGAGCAGTACTTC.

This rearrangement joins TRBV27 to TRBJ2-1, with 11 bases identical to TRBD1. The V and J ends lost 3 bases and 8 bases, in that order; junction bases with no gene match: 12. CDR3 length equals 17 residues. From germline, CDR1 is MNHEY and CDR2 SMNVEV (reference sequence). The CDR3 spells CASSLQPDRGPRDEQFF. CDR3 DNA sequence: TGTGCCAGCAGTTTGCAGCCGGACAGGGGGCCCAGAGATGAGCAGTTCTTC.

This clone was seen just once. V is TRBV6-5 and J is TRBJ1-5; no firm D call. Per germline, CDR1 MNHEY and CDR2 SVGAGI. The V end lost 4 bases, the J end lost 6 bases, and 16 bases lay between the germline ends. There are 15 residues in the CDR3. The CDR3 nucleotides read TGTGCCAGCAGTTCGGCGGGGTACTTGGGTCAGCCCCAGCATTTT. As protein: CASSSAGYLGQPQHF.

The J gene is TRBJ2-7, the V gene TRBV6-5, with no clear D. The length of the CDR3 is 15 residues. CDR1 and CDR2 from the germline V gene are MNHEY and SVGAGI. Trimming left V 2 bases short and J 1 base short, with 12 bases between. CDR3 loop: CASSYETGRSYEQYF. The CDR3 DNA reads as TGTGCCAGCAGTTACGAGACGGGTCGGTCCTACGAGCAGTACTTC.

The chain couples TRBV9 to TRBJ2-2, with 10 bases fitting TRBD2. Germline V gene lookup returns CDR1 SGDLS and CDR2 YYNGEE. The J segment lost 2 bases and the V segment lost 2 bases, leaving 3 bases of the junction unmatched. The CDR3 has 16 residues. The CDR3 region is CASSVIAGGNTGELFF. The CDR3 region has the DNA TGTGCCAGCAGCGTGATAGCGGGAGGAAACACCGGGGAGCTGTTTTTT.

The rearrangement links TRBV27 to TRBJ2-7; 8 bases match TRBD2. V lost 3 bases, J lost 2 bases, and 12 bases stayed unmatched. Germline V gene data show CDR1 as MNHEY and CDR2 as SMNVEV (reference sequence). This CDR3 is built from 17 residues. The CDR3: CASSFRRLASYPYEQYF. The CDR3 DNA reads TGTGCCAGCAGTTTTCGCCGACTAGCGAGCTATCCCTACGAGCAGTACTTC.

The chain is built from TRBV7-6 and TRBJ2-3; 15 nucleotides align to TRBD2. V lost 4 bases, J lost 3 bases, and 2 bases stayed unmatched. Per the germline V gene, CDR1 is SGHVS and CDR2 is FNYEAQ. The CDR3 sequence is 16 residues long. In DNA form, the CDR3 reads TGTGCCAGCAGCTCCGGACTAGCGGGAGGGACAGATACGCAGTATTTT. It encodes CASSSGLAGGTDTQYF. Full variable domain (rest looked up from reference TRBV7-6 and TRBJ2-3): GAGVSQSPRYKVTKRGQDVALRCDPISGHVSLYWYRQALGQGPEFLTYFNYEAQQDKSGLPNDRFSAERPEGSISTLTIQRTEQRDSAMYRCASSSGLAGGTDTQYFGPGTRLTVL.

V and J are TRBV7-9 and TRBJ1-5; 8 nucleotides align to TRBD1. With 5 bases clipped from V and 7 bases from J, the junction kept 16 bases outside the gene matches. The germline V gene encodes CDR1 SEHNR and CDR2 FQNEAQ (reference sequence). This CDR3 comprises 17 residues. CDR3 DNA: TGTGCCAGCAGCCACACCGGGACAGGCTTAATTATACAGCCCCAGCATTTT. It translates to CASSHTGTGLIIQPQHF.

The chain links TRBV19 to TRBJ2-5, with TRBD1 matching 9 bases. CDR1 and CDR2 from the germline V gene are LNHDA and SQIVND (reference sequence). This CDR3 is built from 14 residues. Trimming removed 8 bases from V and 3 bases from J; junction bases left unmatched: 7. The CDR3 DNA sequence: TGTGCCAGTCGGGGACAGGGCGGGAAAGAGACCCAGTACTTC. Its protein is CASRGQGGKETQYF.

The rearrangement uses TRBV6-5 and TRBJ2-7, with 9 bases that match TRBD1. The CDR3 is 15 amino acids. Germline assignment: CDR1 MNHEY and CDR2 SVGAGI. V lost 2 bases and J lost 3; bases outside the gene matches: 5. Here the CDR3 reads CASSYAADRGYEQYF. CDR3 coding DNA: TGTGCCAGCAGTTACGCCGCGGACAGGGGCTACGAGCAGTACTTC.

This chain links TRBV7-2 with TRBJ2-7; 8 nucleotides agree with TRBD2. V was clipped by 2 bases and J by 1 base; unmatched bases: 10. In germline, CDR1 is SGHTA, CDR2 FQGNSA. The CDR3 contains 17 residues. The CDR3 reads CASSLSAGGLKSYEQYF. DNA for the CDR3: TGTGCCAGCAGCTTAAGCGCGGGAGGCCTTAAGTCCTACGAGCAGTACTTC. Full variable domain (remainder filled in from reference TRBV7-2 and TRBJ2-7): GAGVSQSPSNKVTEKGKDVELRCDPISGHTALYWYRQSLGQGLEFLIYFQGNSAPDKSGLPSDRFSAERTGGSVSTLTIQRTQQEDSAVYLCASSLSAGGLKSYEQYFGPGTRLTVT.

The CDR3 loop is CASSYRGQGDTEAFF. Here the CDR3 DNA reads TGTGCCAGCAGTTACAGGGGACAGGGCGACACTGAAGCTTTCTTT. The V gene is TRBV6-5, the J gene TRBJ1-1, with 9 bases fitting TRBD1. The CDR3 is made up of 15 amino acids. The germline CDR1 and CDR2 sequences are MNHEY and SVGAGI. V shed 2 bases and J 3 bases; nucleotides not matched to a gene: 4.

The J gene is TRBJ2-5, the V gene TRBV5-5; D remains unclear. V lost 4 bases to trimming and J lost 2 bases, with 12 bases between them. Germline loops: CDR1 SGHKS, CDR2 YYEKEE (reference sequence). The CDR3 sequence is 14 residues long. The CDR3 sequence is CASSGLQLQETQYF. In nucleotides, the CDR3 is TGTGCCAGCAGCGGATTACAGCTACAAGAGACCCAGTACTTC.

CDR3 in amino acids: CAWKGDRVNSPLHF. The DNA for the CDR3 is TGTGCCTGGAAGGGTGACAGGGTTAATTCACCCCTCCACTTT. The chain uses TRBV30 and TRBJ1-6; 7 positions match TRBD1. The CDR3 extends over 14 amino acids. V dropped 4 bases and J dropped 6; count of bases not matched to a gene: 6. Germline values: CDR1 GTSNPN, CDR2 SVGIG (reference sequence). Complete variable domain (other parts from reference TRBV30 and TRBJ1-6): SQTIHQWPATLVQPVGSPLSLECTVEGTSNPNLYWYRQAAGRGLQLLFYSVGIGQISSEVPQNLSASRPQDRQFILSSKKLLLSDSGFYLCAWKGDRVNSPLHFGNGTRLTVT.

This chain links TRBV27 with TRBJ1-1; D might be TRBD1 (5 bases). V was cut by 3 bases and J by 1 base, with 9 bases left in between. Germline-derived CDR1 and CDR2 are MNHEY and SMNVEV (reference sequence). This CDR3 region has 14 residues. CDR3 in amino acids: CASSFRERNTEAFF. DNA for the CDR3: TGTGCCAGCAGTTTCAGGGAAAGGAACACTGAAGCTTTCTTT.

The J gene is TRBJ2-2, the V gene TRBV10-1; 7 nucleotides align to TRBD2. V lost 2 bases, J lost 2 bases, and 2 bases stayed unmatched. The CDR3 has 15 amino acids. CDR1 is WNHNN, CDR2 SYGVQD, per germline (reference sequence). CDR3 in amino acids: CASSELADNTGELFF. CDR3 in DNA: TGCGCCAGCAGTGAGCTAGCGGACAACACCGGGGAGCTGTTTTTT.

This chain joins TRBV18 and TRBJ1-5; D unresolved. V was trimmed by 2 bases and J by 5 bases, leaving 16 bases between them. The CDR3 has 16 residues. CDR1 and CDR2 (germline): KGHSH, LQKENI. The CDR3 DNA reads TGTGCCAGCTCACCAGCGTCACGAGGCGGGGATCAGCCCCAGCATTTT. It is translated as CASSPASRGGDQPQHF.

The gene calls are TRBV7-9 and TRBJ2-2, with 12 bases matching TRBD2. Germline V gene lookup returns CDR1 SEHNR and CDR2 FQNEAQ (reference sequence). This CDR3 is built from 16 residues. Losses at the gene ends were 5 bases for V and 5 bases for J; bases not matched to a gene: 6. The CDR3 protein is CASSRLAGDGTGELFF. In DNA, the CDR3 is TGTGCCAGCAGCCGACTAGCGGGAGATGGGACCGGGGAGCTGTTTTTT.

V and J are TRBV19 and TRBJ1-5; 7 nucleotides align to TRBD1. V trimming: 5 bases; J trimming: 3 bases; junction bases outside the gene matches: 10. The CDR3 extends over 16 amino acids. CDR1 and CDR2 from the germline V gene are LNHDA and SQIVND (reference sequence). The CDR3 bases are TGTGCCAGTAGTTCCGTAGGGACAGACACCAATCAGCCCCAGCATTTT. Translation gives CASSSVGTDTNQPQHF. Full variable domain (missing parts from reference TRBV19 and TRBJ1-5): DGGITQSPKYLFRKEGQNVTLSCEQNLNHDAMYWYRQDPGQGLRLIYYSQIVNDFQKGDIAEGYSVSREKKESFPLTVTSAQKNPTAFYLCASSSVGTDTNQPQHFGDGTRLSIL.

V and J are TRBV29-1 and TRBJ1-1, with 8 positions matching TRBD1. The CDR3 contains 13 residues. Germline V lookup: CDR1 SQVTM, CDR2 ANQGSEA. The V and J ends lost 5 bases and 1 base, in that order; junction bases with no gene match: 3. CDR3 sequence: CSVRQGTNTEAFF. The CDR3 bases are TGCAGCGTTCGACAGGGGACGAACACTGAAGCTTTCTTT.